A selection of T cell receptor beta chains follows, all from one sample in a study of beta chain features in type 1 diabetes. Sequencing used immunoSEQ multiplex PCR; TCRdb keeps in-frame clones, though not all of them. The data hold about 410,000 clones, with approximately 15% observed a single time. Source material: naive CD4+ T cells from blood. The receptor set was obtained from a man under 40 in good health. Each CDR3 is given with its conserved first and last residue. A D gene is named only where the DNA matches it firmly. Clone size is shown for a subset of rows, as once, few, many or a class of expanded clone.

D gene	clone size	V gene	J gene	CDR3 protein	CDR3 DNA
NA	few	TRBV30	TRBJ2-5	CAGGTYETQYF	TGTGCCGGCGGGACTTATGAGACCCAGTACTTC
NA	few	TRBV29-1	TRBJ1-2	CSVEEGIRGYTF	TGCAGCGTTGAGGAGGGTATTCGTGGCTACACCTTC
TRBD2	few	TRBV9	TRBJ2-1	CASSTSGRSEQFF	TGTGCCAGCAGCACTAGCGGGAGGAGTGAGCAGTTCTTC
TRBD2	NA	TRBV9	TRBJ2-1	CASSVGPSGSENEQFF	TGTGCCAGCAGCGTAGGTCCCAGCGGGAGTGAAAATGAGCAGTTCTTC
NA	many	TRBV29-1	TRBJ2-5	CSVGVTQETQYF	TGCAGCGTTGGTGTAACCCAAGAGACCCAGTACTTC
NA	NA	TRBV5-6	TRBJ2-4	CASSFLGLPAPKNIQYF	TGTGCCAGCAGCTTTTTAGGACTCCCGGCCCCGAAAAACATTCAGTACTTC
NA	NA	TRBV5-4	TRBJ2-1	CASSPPQGLFDNEQFF	TGTGCCAGCAGCCCTCCCCAGGGGCTCTTCGACAATGAGCAGTTCTTC
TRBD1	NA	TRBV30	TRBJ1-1	CAWDRGNTEAFF	TGTGCCTGGGACAGGGGGAACACTGAAGCTTTCTTT
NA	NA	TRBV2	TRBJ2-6	CASSGGRAGANVLTF	TGTGCCAGCAGTGGGGGCAGGGCTGGGGCCAACGTCCTGACTTTC
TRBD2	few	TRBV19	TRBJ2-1	CASSPRRTSGRTPNEQFF	TGTGCCAGTAGTCCGCGGAGGACTAGCGGGAGGACCCCGAATGAGCAGTTCTTC
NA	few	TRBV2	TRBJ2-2	CASSEDRETGELFF	TGTGCCAGCAGTGAAGACAGGGAGACCGGGGAGCTGTTTTTT
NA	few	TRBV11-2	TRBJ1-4	CASSEQGEKLFF	TGTGCCAGCAGCGAACAGGGTGAAAAACTGTTTTTT
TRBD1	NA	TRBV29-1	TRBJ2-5	CSVSRRQGETQYF	TGCAGCGTTTCTCGGCGACAGGGGGAGACCCAGTACTTC
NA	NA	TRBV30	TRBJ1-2	CAWSVTQGHYGYTF	TGTGCCTGGAGTGTAACACAGGGCCACTATGGCTACACCTTC
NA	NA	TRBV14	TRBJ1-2	CATASNYGYTF	TGTGCCACCGCCTCTAACTATGGCTACACCTTC
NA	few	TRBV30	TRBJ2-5	CAWSVQRGVGTQYF	TGTGCCTGGAGTGTACAAAGAGGGGTAGGGACCCAGTACTTC
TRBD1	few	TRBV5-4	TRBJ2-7	CASSTGVHEQYF	TGTGCCAGCAGTACAGGGGTGCACGAGCAGTACTTC
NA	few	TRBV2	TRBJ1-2	CASSEAWSGYTF	TGTGCCAGCAGTGAAGCTTGGAGCGGCTACACCTTC
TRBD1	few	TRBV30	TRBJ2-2	CAWIPGQVSGELFF	TGTGCCTGGATTCCGGGACAGGTCTCCGGGGAGCTGTTTTTT
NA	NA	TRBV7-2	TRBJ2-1	CASSLLWVNNEQFF	TGTGCCAGCAGCTTATTGTGGGTTAACAATGAGCAGTTCTTC
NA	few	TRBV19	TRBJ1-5	CASGGRSNQPQHF	TGTGCCAGCGGGGGGAGAAGCAATCAGCCCCAGCATTTT
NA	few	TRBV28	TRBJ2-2	CASSLLMTGHTGELFF	TGTGCCAGCAGTCTCCTGATGACAGGTCACACCGGGGAGCTGTTTTTT
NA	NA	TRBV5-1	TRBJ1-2	CASSLGREESGYTF	TGCGCCAGCAGCTTGGGCAGGGAGGAGAGTGGCTACACCTTC
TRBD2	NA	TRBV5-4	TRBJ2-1	CASSLGTSATNEQFF	TGTGCCAGCAGCTTGGGTACTAGCGCGACCAATGAGCAGTTCTTC
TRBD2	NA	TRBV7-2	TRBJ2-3	CATTSGRFYTQYF	TGTGCCACTACTAGCGGGAGATTTTATACGCAGTATTTT
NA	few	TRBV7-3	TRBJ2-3	CASSSTGLDTDTQYF	TGTGCCAGCTCAAGCACAGGACTCGATACAGATACGCAGTATTTT
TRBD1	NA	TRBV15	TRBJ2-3	CATSSPGQGAGDTQYF	TGTGCCACCAGCTCACCCGGACAGGGGGCGGGAGATACGCAGTATTTT
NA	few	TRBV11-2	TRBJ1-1	CASSLAPGAEAFF	TGTGCCAGCAGCTTAGCCCCTGGGGCTGAAGCTTTCTTT
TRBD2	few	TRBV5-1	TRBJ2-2	CASSPTSGRAYAGELFF	TGCGCCAGCAGCCCGACTAGCGGGAGGGCCTACGCCGGGGAGCTGTTTTTT
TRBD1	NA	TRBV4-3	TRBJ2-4	CASSQVTGGYGKNIQYF	TGCGCCAGCAGCCAAGTGACAGGGGGCTATGGCAAAAACATTCAGTACTTC
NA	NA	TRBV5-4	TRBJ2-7	CASSLEIGDRPYEQYF	TGTGCCAGCAGCTTGGAAATAGGGGATAGGCCCTACGAGCAGTACTTC
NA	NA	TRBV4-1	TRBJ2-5	CASSQVVGVETQYF	TGCGCCAGCAGCCAAGTCGTGGGGGTGGAGACCCAGTACTTC
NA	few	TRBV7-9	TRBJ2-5	CASSFAEETQYF	TGTGCCAGCAGCTTTGCTGAGGAGACCCAGTACTTC
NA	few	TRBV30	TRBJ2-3	CAWSQSRGDTQYF	TGTGCCTGGAGTCAATCAAGGGGAGATACGCAGTATTTT
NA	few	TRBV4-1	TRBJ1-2	CASSQEFFPGYTF	TGCGCCAGCAGCCAAGAGTTTTTCCCCGGCTACACCTTC
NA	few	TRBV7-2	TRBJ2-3	CASSFNQRMPTDTQYF	TGTGCCAGCAGCTTTAATCAGCGCATGCCTACAGATACGCAGTATTTT
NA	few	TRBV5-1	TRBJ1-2	CASSLGSVNYGYTF	TGCGCCAGCAGCTTGGGGTCGGTTAACTATGGCTACACCTTC
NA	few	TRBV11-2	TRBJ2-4	CASSLSGWENIQYF	TGTGCCAGCAGCCTCTCAGGGTGGGAAAACATTCAGTACTTC
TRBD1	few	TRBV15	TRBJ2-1	CATSRDRDSSYNEQFF	TGTGCCACCAGCAGAGACCGGGACAGCTCCTACAATGAGCAGTTCTTC
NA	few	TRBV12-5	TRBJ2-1	CASGLSDNEQFF	TGTGCTAGTGGTTTGTCCGACAATGAGCAGTTCTTC
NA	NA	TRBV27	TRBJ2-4	CASSSAGYAKNIQYF	TGTGCCAGCAGTTCGGCAGGGTATGCCAAAAACATTCAGTACTTC
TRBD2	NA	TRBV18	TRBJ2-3	CASSPQAGGLTDTQYF	TGTGCCAGCTCACCTCAAGCGGGAGGGCTCACAGATACGCAGTATTTT
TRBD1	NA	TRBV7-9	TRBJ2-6	CALDRGYSGANVLTF	TGTGCTTTAGACAGGGGATACTCTGGGGCCAACGTCCTGACTTTC
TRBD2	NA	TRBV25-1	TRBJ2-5	CASSFGSGVTQETQYF	TGTGCCAGCAGCTTTGGTAGCGGGGTAACACAAGAGACCCAGTACTTC
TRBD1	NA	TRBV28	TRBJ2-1	CASSFFRWVGGENEQFF	TGTGCCAGCAGTTTCTTTCGTTGGGTAGGGGGCGAAAATGAGCAGTTCTTC
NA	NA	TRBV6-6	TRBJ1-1	CASSPSQGMNTEAFF	TGTGCCAGCAGTCCCTCACAGGGTATGAACACTGAAGCTTTCTTT
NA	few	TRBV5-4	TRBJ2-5	CASTTPGQETQYF	TGTGCCAGCACCACCCCGGGGCAAGAGACCCAGTACTTC
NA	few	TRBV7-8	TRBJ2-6	CASSTHTYGANVLTF	TGTGCCAGCAGCACCCACACGTACGGGGCCAACGTCCTGACTTTC
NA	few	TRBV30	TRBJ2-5	CAWSVRLETQYF	TGTGCCTGGAGTGTACGGTTAGAGACCCAGTACTTC
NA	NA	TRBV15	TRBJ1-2	CATSRDYRRLGYGYTF	TGTGCCACCAGCAGAGATTATAGGAGGCTTGGCTATGGCTACACCTTC
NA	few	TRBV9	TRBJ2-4	CASSISPGGKNIQYF	TGTGCCAGCAGCATATCCCCTGGGGGGAAAAACATTCAGTACTTC
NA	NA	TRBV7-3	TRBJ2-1	CASSPSGNNEQFF	TGTGCCAGCAGCCCCTCGGGGAACAATGAGCAGTTCTTC
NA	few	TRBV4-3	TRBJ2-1	CASSRDWSFGEQFF	TGCGCCAGCAGCCGTGACTGGTCGTTTGGTGAGCAGTTCTTC
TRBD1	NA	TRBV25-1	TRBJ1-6	CASSESPTGAYSPLHF	TGTGCCAGCAGTGAATCCCCTACAGGGGCGTATTCACCCCTCCACTTT
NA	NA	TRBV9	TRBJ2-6	CASSVASRSGANVLTF	TGTGCCAGCAGCGTAGCGTCCAGGTCTGGGGCCAACGTCCTGACTTTC
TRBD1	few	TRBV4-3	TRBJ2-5	CASSQNRGPETQYF	TGCGCCAGCAGCCAGAACAGGGGGCCGGAGACCCAGTACTTC